One sample yielded the 3 T cell receptor beta chains listed below, sequenced in a study of siplizumab effects on memory and regulatory T cells. Profiling relied on immunoSEQ multiplex PCR, and the TCRdb table lists in-frame clones only, not all of them. The table includes under 140,000 clones, more than 90% detected once. Sequencing input: CD4+ T cells sorted from blood. The source of these receptors is a human donor in good health.

The V and J genes are TRBV4-2 and TRBJ1-4; a possible D gene is TRBD1 (5 bases). The germline CDR1 and CDR2 sequences are LGHNA and YNFKEQ. V was trimmed by 3 bases and J by 5 bases, leaving 10 bases between them. The CDR3 consists of 14 residues. The CDR3 DNA reads TGTGCCAGCAGCCACGGGACCGTGAATGAAAAACTGTTTTTT. This sequence encodes CASSHGTVNEKLFF.

The chain is built from TRBV5-1 and TRBJ1-4, with 7 bases lining up with TRBD1. V lost 0 bases to trimming and J lost 7 bases; unmatched junction nucleotides: 6. Per germline, CDR1 SGHRS and CDR2 YFSETQ. This CDR3 contains 15 residues. The CDR3 protein is CASSLAQGGGEKLFF. CDR3 sequence (DNA): TGCGCCAGCAGCTTGGCCCAGGGGGGCGGTGAAAAACTGTTTTTT.

V gene TRBV4-1 combines with J gene TRBJ1-4, with TRBD1 as a possible D gene (6 bases). CDR3 length: 18 residues. Germline CDR1 MGHRA, CDR2 YSYEKL. Trimming left V 4 bases short and J 0 bases short, with 18 bases between. CDR3: CASSLWDTQAATNEKLFF. CDR3 nucleotide sequence: TGCGCCAGCAGCCTGTGGGACACTCAAGCCGCAACTAATGAAAAACTGTTTTTT.